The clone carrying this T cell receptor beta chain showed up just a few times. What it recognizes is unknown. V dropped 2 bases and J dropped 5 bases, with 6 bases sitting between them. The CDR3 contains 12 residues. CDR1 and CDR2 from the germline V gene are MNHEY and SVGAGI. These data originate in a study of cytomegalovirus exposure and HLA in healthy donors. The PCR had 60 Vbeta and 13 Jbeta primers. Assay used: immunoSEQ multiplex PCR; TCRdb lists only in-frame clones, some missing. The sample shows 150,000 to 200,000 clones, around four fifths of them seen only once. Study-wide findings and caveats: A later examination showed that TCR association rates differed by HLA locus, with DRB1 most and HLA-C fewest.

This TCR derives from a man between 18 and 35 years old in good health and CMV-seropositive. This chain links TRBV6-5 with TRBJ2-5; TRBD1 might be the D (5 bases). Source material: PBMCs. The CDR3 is CASSYAGETQYF. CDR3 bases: TGTGCCAGCAGTTACGCAGGGGAGACCCAGTACTTC.